This entry lists 20 T cell receptor beta chains sequenced from one sample in a study of radiation and T cells in renal cell carcinoma. Sequencing used immunoSEQ multiplex PCR; TCRdb keeps in-frame clones, though not all of them. This table has more than 95,000 clones, approximately 82% appearing once. The time point here: baseline pretreatment blood. Treatment described: 15 Gy SBRT to primary tumor, nephrectomy 4 weeks later. Here the sequenced sample was blood, taken from a patient whose treatment included radiotherapy and nephrectomy. The source is a woman aged 60 to 75 with renal cell carcinoma.

In this sample, this clone turned up once. The J gene is TRBJ2-7, the V gene TRBV9; D gene ambiguous. Germline-derived CDR1 and CDR2 are SGDLS and YYNGEE. The CDR3 totals 14 residues. Trimming took off 0 bases at V and 3 bases at J, with 10 bases between the two ends. In nucleotides, the CDR3 is TGTGCCAGCAGCGTAGGCCCAGAAGACTACGAGCAGTACTTC. Protein: CASSVGPEDYEQYF.

The rearrangement uses TRBV6-6 and TRBJ2-5; D possibly corresponds to TRBD1 (6 bases). This CDR3 spans 13 amino acids. Germline assignment: CDR1 MNHNY and CDR2 SVGAGI (reference sequence). With 6 bases removed from V and 10 bases from J, the gap between germline ends came to 18 bases. Written as DNA, the CDR3 is TGTGCCAGCAGCTCAAAAACTCTAGGGGGCCAGTACTTC. It codes for CASSSKTLGGQYF.

The rearrangement uses TRBV19 and TRBJ1-1; the D is unclear. This CDR3 is built from 13 residues. V was trimmed by 3 bases and J by 1 base, leaving 6 bases between them. The germline gives CDR1 LNHDA, CDR2 SQIVND (reference sequence). In DNA form, the CDR3 reads TGTGCCAGTAGTATGACCGAGAACACTGAAGCTTTCTTT. Translated: CASSMTENTEAFF. Combining the CDR3 with reference TRBV19 and TRBJ1-1 gives the whole variable domain DGGITQSPKYLFRKEGQNVTLSCEQNLNHDAMYWYRQDPGQGLRLIYYSQIVNDFQKGDIAEGYSVSREKKESFPLTVTSAQKNPTAFYLCASSMTENTEAFFGQGTRLTVV.

This sequence joins TRBV19 and TRBJ1-2; weak D call: TRBD1 (6 bases). Per germline, CDR1 LNHDA and CDR2 SQIVND (reference sequence). The germline V and J ends were trimmed by 9 bases and 3 bases, with 8 bases remaining between them. This CDR3 spans 11 amino acids. The CDR3 DNA reads TGTGCCAGCGGGGGGCACTATGGCTACACCTTC. This codes for CASGGHYGYTF.

A word on this clone: Other DNA sequences of this sample code for an identical CDR3. V usage is TRBV19 and J usage is TRBJ2-3; D gene unclear. This CDR3 comprises 13 residues. From germline, CDR1 is LNHDA and CDR2 SQIVND (reference sequence). Trimming took 1 base from V and 2 from J, leaving 4 bases between them. CDR3 sequence reads: CASSIVTTDTQYF. The CDR3 DNA sequence: TGTGCCAGTAGTATAGTCACCACAGATACGCAGTATTTT.

The chain combines TRBV2 with TRBJ2-1; a possible D gene is TRBD2 (5 bases). V was trimmed by 3 bases and J by 7 bases, leaving 13 bases between them. From germline, CDR1 is SNHLY and CDR2 FYNNEI. CDR3 length: 14 amino acids. The CDR3 region has the DNA TGTGCCAGCAGTGAGTGGACCGAGGGAAATGAGCAGTTCTTC. Its protein product is CASSEWTEGNEQFF.

This sequence joins TRBV19 and TRBJ1-1; a possible D gene is TRBD1 (5 bases). Trimming pared 4 bases from V and 4 bases from J, leaving 13 bases between. Germline CDR1 and CDR2: LNHDA and SQIVND (reference sequence). The length of the CDR3 is 14 residues. CDR3 protein: CASSRGSQSTEAFF. CDR3 nucleotides: TGTGCCAGTAGTAGGGGGAGTCAAAGCACTGAAGCTTTCTTT.

The rearrangement joins TRBV7-6 to TRBJ2-6; D unresolved. Germline V gene sequence: CDR1 SGHVS, CDR2 FNYEAQ. V dropped 3 bases and J dropped 1 base, with 4 bases sitting between them. CDR3 length equals 14 residues. CDR3: CASSFVSGANVLTF. CDR3 nucleotides: TGTGCCAGCAGCTTCGTATCTGGGGCCAACGTCCTGACTTTC.

This clone was counted only a few times. This rearrangement joins TRBV30 to TRBJ1-5; 8 nucleotides align to TRBD1. CDR3 size: 14 residues. The V gene end was trimmed by 0 bases and the J gene end by 6 bases; junction bases not matched to a gene: 4. Per germline, CDR1 GTSNPN and CDR2 SVGIG (reference sequence). Written as DNA, the CDR3 is TGTGCCTGGAGTGTAGGGACAGGCATTCAGCCCCAGCATTTT. Encoded protein: CAWSVGTGIQPQHF.

This chain connects TRBV7-9 to TRBJ1-6, with D possibly TRBD1 on 6 matching bases. The CDR3 contains 14 residues. V lost 5 bases to trimming and J lost 5 bases, with 10 bases between them. Germline assignment: CDR1 SEHNR and CDR2 FQNEAQ (reference sequence). CDR3 nucleotides: TGTGCCAGCAGCCCCAACAGGGATAATTCACCCCTCCACTTT. It specifies CASSPNRDNSPLHF. Full variable domain (remainder filled in from reference TRBV7-9 and TRBJ1-6): DTGVSQNPRHKITKRGQNVTFRCDPISEHNRLYWYRQTLGQGPEFLTYFQNEAQLEKSRLLSDRFSAERPKGSFSTLEIQRTEQGDSAMYLCASSPNRDNSPLHFGNGTRLTVT.

The rearrangement joins TRBV9 to TRBJ2-1; 8 nucleotides match TRBD2. In germline, CDR1 is SGDLS, CDR2 YYNGEE. The CDR3 spans 17 residues. After removal of 2 bases from V and 5 bases from J, the junction contained 12 bases not matched to a gene. The CDR3 sequence is CASSVQELAAINNEQFF. The CDR3 nucleotides are TGTGCCAGCAGCGTCCAAGAACTAGCGGCCATAAACAATGAGCAGTTCTTC.

V usage is TRBV6-6 and J usage is TRBJ2-7, with 12 nucleotides matching TRBD1. Trimming removed 5 bases from V and 7 bases from J; junction bases left unmatched: 12. Germline-derived CDR1 and CDR2 are MNHNY and SVGAGI (reference sequence). CDR3 length equals 16 residues. CDR3 sequence reads: CASSMQPGQGALEQYF. The CDR3 region has the DNA TGTGCCAGCAGTATGCAACCGGGACAGGGGGCCTTAGAGCAGTACTTC.

The V gene is TRBV15, the J gene TRBJ2-3; 11 positions match TRBD1. In germline, CDR1 is LNHNV, CDR2 YYDKDF (reference sequence). V lost 1 base, J lost 5 bases, and 11 bases stayed unmatched. The CDR3 is made up of 18 amino acids. CDR3: CATSRAPPGQGVKDTQYF. As DNA, the CDR3 is TGTGCCACCAGCAGAGCACCACCGGGACAGGGGGTGAAAGATACGCAGTATTTT.

V usage is TRBV6-1 and J usage is TRBJ2-1, with unresolved D. CDR1 and CDR2 from the germline V gene are MNHNS and SASEGT. There are 11 residues in the CDR3. The germline V and J ends were trimmed by 8 bases and 3 bases, with 5 bases remaining between them. CDR3 bases: TGTGCCAGCGTCAACTACAATGAGCAGTTCTTC. This sequence encodes CASVNYNEQFF.

The chain couples TRBV5-1 to TRBJ1-5, with a weak D call TRBD1 (5 bases). The CDR3 extends over 15 amino acids. Looked up from germline, CDR1 is SGHRS and CDR2 is YFSETQ. Trimming left V 4 bases short and J 0 bases short, with 11 bases between. The CDR3 sequence: CASSPDNHSNQPQHF. As DNA, the CDR3 is TGCGCCAGCAGCCCGGACAACCATAGCAATCAGCCCCAGCATTTT. Drawing the rest from reference TRBV5-1 and TRBJ1-5, the complete variable domain is KAGVTQTPRYLIKTRGQQVTLSCSPISGHRSVSWYQQTPGQGLQFLFEYFSETQRNKGNFPGRFSGRQFSNSRSEMNVSTLELGDSALYLCASSPDNHSNQPQHFGDGTRLSIL.

V is TRBV18 and J is TRBJ1-5, with 7 bases aligning to TRBD1. The CDR3 has 13 residues. Germline-derived CDR1 and CDR2 are KGHSH and LQKENI. V lost 6 bases, J lost 6 bases, and 5 bases stayed unmatched. Here the CDR3 reads CASSTGDGQPQHF. CDR3 sequence (DNA): TGTGCCAGCTCCACAGGGGATGGTCAGCCCCAGCATTTT.

The chain has TRBV18 and TRBJ1-3, with D perhaps TRBD1 (5 bases). The CDR3 is 15 amino acids. Trimming stripped 0 bases from V and 2 bases from J, with 8 bases between. Germline V gene lookup returns CDR1 KGHSH and CDR2 LQKENI. The CDR3 reads CASSPPAGPGNTIYF. For the CDR3, the DNA is TGTGCCAGCTCACCACCGGCAGGGCCTGGAAACACCATATATTTT.

The J gene is TRBJ2-7, the V gene TRBV11-3, with D possibly matching TRBD1 (6 bases). Germline V gene sequence: CDR1 SGHNT, CDR2 YENEEA. The CDR3 is made up of 13 amino acids. Trimming pared 3 bases from V and 3 bases from J, leaving 9 bases between. CDR3 amino acids: CASSLTGNYEQYF. The CDR3 DNA follows: TGTGCCAGCAGCTTGACAGGTAACTACGAGCAGTACTTC.

As for this clone: Its ends do not fully match the called genes, so a read error is possible. The chain combines TRBV6-5 with TRBJ1-1, with 8 bases matching TRBD1. The germline CDR1 and CDR2 sequences are MNHEY and SVGAGI. The CDR3 consists of 15 residues. As DNA, the CDR3 is TGTGCCAGCACCCTAACGAGACAGGGGAACGCTGAAGCTTTCTTT. Amino acid sequence: CASTLTRQGNAEAFF.

The chain employs TRBV19 and TRBJ1-3, with 7 positions matching TRBD1. The CDR3 sequence is 17 residues long. J gave up 0 bases and V 5 bases, and 10 bases lay outside the gene matches. CDR1 LNHDA and CDR2 SQIVND come from the germline V gene (reference sequence). CDR3 sequence reads: CASSAFGQAHSGNTIYF. Here the CDR3 DNA reads TGTGCCAGTAGTGCGTTTGGACAGGCCCACTCTGGAAACACCATATATTTT.